Below, 25 T cell receptor beta chains from the same sample are listed, as sequenced in a study of STAT5B mutations in CD4+ large granular lymphocyte leukemia. Generated by immunoSEQ multiplex PCR, the TCRdb table keeps only in-frame clones and is missing some. The sample holds around 30,000 clones, around three quarters seen once. Specimen: CD4+ T cells from blood buffy coats. The receptors stem from a human donor in good health.

This clone occurred a few times. The chain employs TRBV7-2 and TRBJ1-2; D unclear. This CDR3 is 13 amino acids long. Trimming removed 5 bases from V and 4 bases from J, with 11 bases in between. From germline, CDR1 is SGHTA and CDR2 FQGNSA. CDR3 nucleotides: TGTGCCAGCAGCCCCGGCCTCCCCTATGGCTACACCTTC. This codes for CASSPGLPYGYTF.

V usage is TRBV6-1 and J usage is TRBJ1-1; no reliable D call. The CDR3 contains 13 residues. Trimming took 1 base from V and 1 from J, leaving 4 bases between them. CDR1 and CDR2 (germline): MNHNS, SASEGT. DNA for the CDR3: TGTGCCAGCAGTGAAGGCAGGAACACTGAAGCTTTCTTT. Its protein is CASSEGRNTEAFF.

The chain links TRBV30 to TRBJ2-7, with D possibly matching TRBD2 (6 bases). V was pared by 5 bases and J by 6 bases, with 14 bases between. The germline CDR1 and CDR2 sequences are GTSNPN and SVGIG (reference sequence). The CDR3 is 12 amino acids. The CDR3 protein is CAWATGTLEQYF. CDR3 nucleotides: TGTGCCTGGGCCACCGGGACTCTCGAGCAGTACTTC.

V is TRBV11-2 and J is TRBJ2-7; D perhaps matches TRBD1 (6 bases). The CDR3 contains 14 residues. The germline CDR1 and CDR2 sequences are SGHAT and FQNNGV. Trimming took 1 base from V and 6 from J, leaving 13 bases between them. The CDR3 region has the DNA TGTGCCAGCAGCTTAGCCTGGAGAGGGGGCGAGCAGTACTTC. This gives the protein CASSLAWRGGEQYF.

The chain is built from TRBV5-4 and TRBJ1-1; D uncertain. Trimming took off 4 bases at V and 0 bases at J, with 13 bases between the two ends. The CDR3 totals 15 residues. The germline CDR1 and CDR2 sequences are SGHNT and YYREEE (reference sequence). CDR3 DNA sequence: TGTGCCAGCAGCCCAGGCCCAGCCATGAACACTGAAGCTTTCTTT. Its protein is CASSPGPAMNTEAFF. Full variable domain (rest looked up from reference TRBV5-4 and TRBJ1-1): ETGVTQSPTHLIKTRGQQVTLRCSSQSGHNTVSWYQQALGQGPQFIFQYYREEENGRGNFPPRFSGLQFPNYSSELNVNALELDDSALYLCASSPGPAMNTEAFFGQGTRLTVV.

The genes are TRBV18 and TRBJ1-3; weak D call: TRBD1 (6 bases). The CDR3 is 16 residues long. Deletions cut 3 bases from V and 0 bases from J, with 12 bases between. CDR1 and CDR2 (germline): KGHSH, LQKENI. The CDR3 sequence: CASSPGDMTSGNTIYF. The CDR3 DNA is TGTGCCAGCTCACCTGGGGACATGACCTCTGGAAACACCATATATTTT.

The chain recombines TRBV6-5 with TRBJ1-1, with D possibly TRBD1 on 5 matching bases. The V end lost 6 bases, the J end lost 8 bases, and 16 bases lay between the germline ends. Germline assignment: CDR1 MNHEY and CDR2 SVGAGI. The CDR3 has 13 amino acids. This CDR3 reads CASSSYGDLEAFF. CDR3 coding DNA: TGTGCCAGCAGCAGCTATGGGGACTTAGAAGCTTTCTTT.

V gene TRBV9 combines with J gene TRBJ1-2; D may be TRBD1 (5 bases). This CDR3 is built from 17 residues. V was pared by 0 bases and J by 2 bases, with 17 bases between. CDR1 is SGDLS and CDR2 is YYNGEE in the germline V gene. CDR3 region: CASSVAPRGGPNYGYTF. The CDR3 DNA sequence: TGTGCCAGCAGCGTAGCCCCGCGTGGGGGTCCGAACTATGGCTACACCTTC. Based on the CDR3 plus reference TRBV9 and TRBJ1-2, the full variable domain is DSGVTQTPKHLITATGQRVTLRCSPRSGDLSVYWYQQSLDQGLQFLIQYYNGEERAKGNILERFSAQQFPDLHSELNLSSLELGDSALYFCASSVAPRGGPNYGYTFGSGTRLTVV.

This chain uses TRBV27 with TRBJ1-4; D is perhaps TRBD1 (6 bases). The CDR3 loop spans 14 amino acids. Germline CDR1 and CDR2: MNHEY and SMNVEV (reference sequence). V was pared by 6 bases and J by 10 bases, with 18 bases between. The CDR3 loop is CASRGHLREAKLFF. CDR3 nucleotides: TGTGCCAGCAGGGGACATTTGAGGGAGGCAAAACTGTTTTTT. Full variable domain (missing parts from reference TRBV27 and TRBJ1-4): EAQVTQNPRYLITVTGKKLTVTCSQNMNHEYMSWYRQDPGLGLRQIYYSMNVEVTDKGDVPEGYKVSRKEKRNFPLILESPSPNQTSLYFCASRGHLREAKLFFGSGTQLSVL.

The chain employs TRBV9 and TRBJ2-1; D possibly matches TRBD1 or TRBD2 (5 bases each). Trimming left V 0 bases short and J 5 bases short, with 9 bases between. The length of the CDR3 is 14 residues. Germline V gives CDR1 SGDLS, CDR2 YYNGEE. CDR3 residues: CASSVVGANNEQFF. The CDR3 coding sequence is TGTGCCAGCAGCGTAGTCGGGGCGAACAATGAGCAGTTCTTC.

The V gene is TRBV6-5, the J gene TRBJ1-2; 7 bases agree with TRBD1. CDR3 length: 14 residues. Germline CDR1 MNHEY, CDR2 SVGAGI. V was clipped by 0 bases and J by 6 bases; unmatched bases: 4. The DNA of the CDR3 is TGTGCCAGCAGTTACTCGTCTCAGGGGGATGGCTACACCTTC. Translating it yields CASSYSSQGDGYTF.

This clone was counted between two and nine times. V is TRBV6-1 and J is TRBJ2-7; no definite D call. V lost 2 bases, J lost 2 bases, and 10 bases lay in between. Germline V CDR1 and CDR2: MNHNS, SASEGT. The CDR3 covers 14 residues. Written as DNA, the CDR3 is TGTGCCAGCAGTGAACGACGTCCAGCCTACGAGCAGTACTTC. It specifies CASSERRPAYEQYF.

V and J are TRBV7-2 and TRBJ1-4; 9 bases agree with TRBD1. Trimming at V came to 1 base and at J to 4 bases, leaving 4 bases not matched to a gene. The CDR3 has 16 amino acids. Germline lookup yields CDR1 SGHTA and CDR2 FQGNSA. The CDR3 loop is CASSLGTGGGNEKLFF. CDR3 coding DNA: TGTGCCAGCAGCTTAGGCACAGGGGGCGGTAATGAAAAACTGTTTTTT.

The chain has TRBV4-1 and TRBJ2-7, with D perhaps TRBD2 (5 bases). CDR1 is MGHRA, CDR2 YSYEKL, per germline. CDR3 size: 16 residues. V dropped 0 bases and J dropped 5 bases, with 17 bases sitting between them. CDR3: CASSQDQAGVSNEQYF. The CDR3 DNA reads TGCGCCAGCAGCCAAGATCAAGCCGGGGTAAGCAACGAGCAGTACTTC.

The J gene is TRBJ1-5, the V gene TRBV5-6; D is unresolved. CDR1 and CDR2 (germline): SGHDT, YYEEEE. The CDR3 consists of 16 residues. Trimming stripped 0 bases from V and 0 bases from J, with 10 bases between. The CDR3 region is CASSLAGGNSNQPQHF. DNA for the CDR3: TGTGCCAGCAGCTTGGCTGGTGGGAATAGCAATCAGCCCCAGCATTTT.

The gene calls are TRBV21-1 and TRBJ1-5; the table's D call of TRBD1 was not tested on the DNA. TRBV21-1 is a documented pseudogene. The CDR3 sequence is 16 residues long. Written as DNA, the CDR3 is TGTGCCAGCAACCTACGGAACAGGGGCGGCAATCAGCCCCAGCATTTT. Its protein is CASNLRNRGGNQPQHF.

V gene TRBV5-3 combines with J gene TRBJ1-4; maybe TRBD1 (5 bases). TRBV5-3 is sorted into the ORF group, with uncertain function. This CDR3 region has 13 residues. V was shortened by 4 bases and J by 7 bases, with 11 bases between the two germline ends. Here the CDR3 DNA reads TGTGCCAGAAGCCCCGGGACTGCTGAAAAACTGTTTTTT. It yields the protein CARSPGTAEKLFF.

The chain carries TRBV19 and TRBJ1-2; D not resolved. The V end lost 7 bases, the J end lost 2 bases, and 11 bases lay between the germline ends. There are 13 residues in the CDR3. Germline V gene lookup returns CDR1 LNHDA and CDR2 SQIVND (reference sequence). The CDR3 protein is CASINPYNYGYTF. The CDR3 DNA follows: TGTGCCAGTATCAACCCTTACAACTATGGCTACACCTTC.

The chain joins TRBV5-1 to TRBJ2-1; TRBD1 matches 9 bases. The germline gives CDR1 SGHRS, CDR2 YFSETQ. V was clipped by 0 bases and J by 1 base; unmatched bases: 2. This CDR3 spans 16 amino acids. The CDR3 sequence is CASSLVGTGSYNEQFF. CDR3 sequence (DNA): TGCGCCAGCAGCTTGGTAGGGACAGGGTCCTACAATGAGCAGTTCTTC.

The chain uses TRBV6-5 and TRBJ1-5; unclear D gene. The CDR3 covers 12 residues. V gave up 8 bases and J gave up 2 bases, with 7 bases separating them. Germline CDR1 reads MNHEY; CDR2 reads SVGAGI. The CDR3 here is CASGDGNQPQHF. The CDR3 DNA reads TGTGCCAGCGGGGATGGCAATCAGCCCCAGCATTTT.

This chain joins TRBV6-6 and TRBJ2-7, with 8 bases aligning to TRBD1. The germline gives CDR1 MNHNY, CDR2 SVGAGI (reference sequence). V was pared by 6 bases and J by 1 base, with 2 bases of the junction left unmatched. The CDR3 has 13 amino acids. Written as DNA, the CDR3 is TGTGCCAGCAGCCGACAGGGGTCCTACGAGCAGTACTTC. As protein: CASSRQGSYEQYF.

The rearrangement links TRBV7-6 to TRBJ2-7; D is perhaps TRBD1 (5 bases). The CDR3 sequence is 13 residues long. Germline CDR1 reads SGHVS; CDR2 reads FNYEAQ. V was trimmed by 3 bases and J by 2 bases, leaving 8 bases between them. CDR3 nucleotide sequence: TGTGCCAGCAGCTTGACAGTTACCTACGAGCAGTACTTC. It encodes CASSLTVTYEQYF.

This clone was detected once. J is TRBJ1-2 and V is TRBV9; D ambiguous. CDR3 length: 14 residues. The V end was cut by 2 bases, the J end by 3 bases, with 11 bases between. The V gene's germline CDR1 is SGDLS and CDR2 YYNGEE. The CDR3 coding sequence is TGTGCCAGCAGCGTTCCCGGGAGTGACTATGGCTACACCTTC. This encodes CASSVPGSDYGYTF.

The V call is TRBV27, the J call TRBJ1-4; D uncertain. V was shortened by 5 bases and J by 0 bases, with 13 bases between the two germline ends. The CDR3 runs 16 residues. Germline V gene data show CDR1 as MNHEY and CDR2 as SMNVEV (reference sequence). This chain's CDR3 is CASSDHKGTTNEKLFF. As DNA, the CDR3 is TGTGCCAGCAGTGACCATAAGGGTACAACTAATGAAAAACTGTTTTTT.

The CDR3 region is CASSPQRTGTSIQYGYTF. The CDR3 DNA is TGCGCCAGCAGCCCCCAACGGACAGGGACCTCAATTCAATATGGCTACACCTTC. This chain links TRBV5-1 with TRBJ1-2; TRBD1 matches at 8 bases. CDR1 is SGHRS and CDR2 is YFSETQ in the germline V gene. With V trimmed by 4 bases and J by 5 bases, 19 bases remained unmatched. The CDR3 sequence is 18 residues long.